These 16 T cell receptor beta chains share one sample of origin, sequenced in a study of shared T cell receptors in the human thymus. Profiling relied on immunoSEQ multiplex PCR, and the TCRdb table lists in-frame clones only, not all of them. The sample holds about 380,000 clones, approximately 95% seen once. What was sequenced was thymocytes. The source is a human donor.

The chain joins TRBV28 to TRBJ1-1; 12 bases line up with TRBD1. The ends lost 5 bases at V and 8 bases at J; junction bases unmatched: 12. The CDR3 is 16 residues long. The germline CDR1 and CDR2 sequences are MDHEN and SYDVKM. CDR3 nucleotide sequence: TGTGCCAGCAGTCAACGGGACAGGGGGCGGGGGTCGGAAGCTTTCTTT. Protein product: CASSQRDRGRGSEAFF.

The CDR3 DNA is TGCAGCGTTGCCCGACCTCCCGACCGCTACTCTGGAAACACCATATATTTT. This encodes CSVARPPDRYSGNTIYF. The V call is TRBV29-1, the J call TRBJ1-3; no clear D gene. This CDR3 spans 17 amino acids. V was cut by 4 bases and J by 0 bases, with 19 bases left in between. Germline V CDR1 and CDR2: SQVTM, ANQGSEA.

The chain combines TRBV7-2 with TRBJ1-3; 10 bases match TRBD1. The V and J ends lost 5 bases and 0 bases, in that order; junction bases with no gene match: 4. Germline values: CDR1 SGHTA, CDR2 FQGNSA. CDR3 size: 16 residues. The CDR3 coding sequence is TGTGCCAGCAGCCCCGACAGGGGGCACTCTGGAAACACCATATATTTT. Its translation is CASSPDRGHSGNTIYF.

In its sample, this clone was seen once. This chain links TRBV7-9 with TRBJ1-3; D is possibly TRBD1 (5 bases). Trimming pared 1 base from V and 3 bases from J, leaving 16 bases between. The CDR3 is made up of 17 amino acids. From germline, CDR1 is SEHNR and CDR2 FQNEAQ (reference sequence). CDR3: CASSLVVEGGHGNTIYF. CDR3 DNA: TGTGCCAGCAGCTTAGTAGTGGAGGGTGGACATGGAAACACCATATATTTT.

The CDR3, as DNA: TGTGCCAGTAGTATAGAGGGGGCGCTCGGCTACACCTTC. The encoded protein is CASSIEGALGYTF. This chain uses TRBV19 with TRBJ1-2; maybe TRBD1 (6 bases). Per the germline V gene, CDR1 is LNHDA and CDR2 is SQIVND (reference sequence). The CDR3 spans 13 residues. V lost 0 bases and J 8 bases, leaving 10 bases between the germline ends.

The chain combines TRBV6-5 with TRBJ2-7, with a weak D call TRBD2 (5 bases). Between the trimmed V and J ends, which lost 2 bases and 3 bases, there was a span of 17 bases. Germline V gene data show CDR1 as MNHEY and CDR2 as SVGAGI. The CDR3 spans 16 residues. The CDR3 loop is CASSYPGTRPGYEQYF. The DNA for the CDR3 is TGTGCCAGCAGTTACCCTGGCACTAGACCAGGCTACGAGCAGTACTTC.

The chain recombines TRBV27 with TRBJ2-1, with a tentative D call TRBD2 (5 bases). The CDR3 is made up of 18 amino acids. Germline V gene sequence: CDR1 MNHEY, CDR2 SMNVEV (reference sequence). Trimming pared 0 bases from V and 9 bases from J, leaving 24 bases between. CDR3 sequence: CASSLSHPWQAPEGEQFF. The CDR3 bases are TGTGCCAGCAGTTTATCCCACCCCTGGCAGGCTCCTGAGGGTGAGCAGTTCTTC.

This chain joins TRBV5-1 and TRBJ1-2; 7 bases align to TRBD1. The CDR3 loop spans 12 amino acids. Trimming removed 6 bases from V and 7 bases from J; junction bases left unmatched: 6. Germline lookup yields CDR1 SGHRS and CDR2 YFSETQ. This CDR3 reads CASKRQGLGYTF. The CDR3, as DNA: TGCGCCAGCAAGAGACAGGGACTTGGCTACACCTTC.

In DNA, the CDR3 is TGTGCCAGCAGTTTACGGACTAGCGGGAGGGAGGGGAAGGAGACCCAGTACTTC. Protein: CASSLRTSGREGKETQYF. This chain links TRBV28 with TRBJ2-5; 15 nucleotides line up with TRBD2. This CDR3 has 18 amino acids. The V gene end was trimmed by 2 bases and the J gene end by 5 bases; junction bases not matched to a gene: 9. CDR1 MDHEN and CDR2 SYDVKM come from the germline V gene.

The count of this clone is one. V gene TRBV4-1 combines with J gene TRBJ2-4; 11 bases map to TRBD2. The CDR3 totals 19 residues. Looked up from germline, CDR1 is MGHRA and CDR2 is YSYEKL. Trimming at V came to 0 bases and at J to 0 bases, leaving 7 bases not matched to a gene. The CDR3 bases are TGCGCCAGCAGCCAAGAGAGAATAGCGGGAGGGATAGCCAAAAACATTCAGTACTTC. Amino acids: CASSQERIAGGIAKNIQYF.

This chain uses TRBV19 with TRBJ1-5, with TRBD1 matching 10 bases. The J segment lost 3 bases and the V segment lost 1 base, leaving 3 bases of the junction unmatched. Germline V gene data show CDR1 as LNHDA and CDR2 as SQIVND (reference sequence). CDR3 length equals 16 residues. The CDR3 DNA follows: TGTGCCAGTAGTATAGGACAGGGGGCGACCAATCAGCCCCAGCATTTT. Translated: CASSIGQGATNQPQHF.

This chain uses TRBV15 with TRBJ2-7; D is unclear. The CDR3 is 17 amino acids. Germline assignment: CDR1 LNHNV and CDR2 YYDKDF (reference sequence). Deletions cut 0 bases from V and 2 bases from J, with 17 bases between. The CDR3 nucleotides read TGTGCCACCAGCAGAGATATGCAGCGCCATCATCCCTACGAGCAGTACTTC. Translating gives CATSRDMQRHHPYEQYF. The entire variable domain, with the rest obtained from reference TRBV15 and TRBJ2-7, is as follows: DAMVIQNPRYQVTQFGKPVTLSCSQTLNHNVMYWYQQKSSQAPKLLFHYYDKDFNNEADTPDNFQSRRPNTSFCFLDIRSPGLGDTAMYLCATSRDMQRHHPYEQYFGPGTRLTVT.

The gene calls are TRBV7-2 and TRBJ1-5, with D perhaps matching TRBD1 (5 bases). This CDR3 contains 16 residues. The V gene lost 3 bases and the J gene lost 5 bases, with 17 bases spanning the gap. CDR1 and CDR2 from the germline V gene are SGHTA and FQGNSA. CDR3 residues: CASSFCKGSFHQPQHF. Here the CDR3 DNA reads TGTGCCAGCAGCTTTTGCAAGGGGAGCTTCCATCAGCCCCAGCATTTT. Full variable domain (missing parts from reference TRBV7-2 and TRBJ1-5): GAGVSQSPSNKVTEKGKDVELRCDPISGHTALYWYRQSLGQGLEFLIYFQGNSAPDKSGLPSDRFSAERTGGSVSTLTIQRTQQEDSAVYLCASSFCKGSFHQPQHFGDGTRLSIL.

This chain links TRBV27 with TRBJ2-3; 10 bases fit TRBD2. The CDR3 totals 17 residues. V was clipped by 2 bases and J by 4 bases; unmatched bases: 9. CDR1 is MNHEY, CDR2 SMNVEV, per germline (reference sequence). The CDR3, as DNA: TGTGCCAGCAGTTTAGATCTTAGCGGGAGGTATTCAGATACGCAGTATTTT. It specifies CASSLDLSGRYSDTQYF.

This chain links TRBV5-1 with TRBJ1-1, with D perhaps matching TRBD1 (6 bases). Germline lookup yields CDR1 SGHRS and CDR2 YFSETQ. Trimming shortened V by 5 bases and J by 3 bases, and 11 bases separated the two germline ends. This CDR3 has 13 residues. The CDR3 reads CASRLTGYTEAFF. DNA for the CDR3: TGCGCCAGCAGGCTTACAGGGTACACTGAAGCTTTCTTT.

The chain has TRBV4-3 and TRBJ1-2; 9 bases agree with TRBD1. Germline loops: CDR1 LGHNA, CDR2 YSLEER. The V and J ends lost 1 base and 8 bases, in that order; junction bases with no gene match: 5. The CDR3 contains 14 residues. CDR3 loop: CASSQAGQGPGYTF. CDR3 DNA sequence: TGCGCCAGCAGCCAAGCTGGACAGGGGCCCGGCTACACCTTC.